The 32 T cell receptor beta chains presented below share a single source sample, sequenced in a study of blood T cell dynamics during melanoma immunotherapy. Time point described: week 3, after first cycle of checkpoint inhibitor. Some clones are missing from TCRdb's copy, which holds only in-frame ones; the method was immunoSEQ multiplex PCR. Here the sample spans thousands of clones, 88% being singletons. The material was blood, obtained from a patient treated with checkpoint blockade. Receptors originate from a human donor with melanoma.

The DNA for the CDR3 is TGTGCCATCAGCCCTCCGACAGGGAACTATGGCTACACCTTC. This encodes CAISPPTGNYGYTF. The chain recombines TRBV10-3 with TRBJ1-2; 7 nucleotides line up with TRBD1. The CDR3 totals 14 residues. V trimming: 6 bases; J trimming: 2 bases; junction bases outside the gene matches: 6. In germline, CDR1 is ENHRY, CDR2 SYGVKD.

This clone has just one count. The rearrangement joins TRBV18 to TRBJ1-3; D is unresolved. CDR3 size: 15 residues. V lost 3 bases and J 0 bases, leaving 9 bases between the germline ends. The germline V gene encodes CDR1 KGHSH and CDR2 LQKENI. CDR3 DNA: TGTGCCAGCTCACCCGACATGAACTCTGGAAACACCATATATTTT. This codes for CASSPDMNSGNTIYF.

Written as DNA, the CDR3 is TGTGCCAGCAGCTTGGCCGGGGATAGGTCGGCATACGAGCAGTACTTC. Amino acids: CASSLAGDRSAYEQYF. This chain joins TRBV5-5 and TRBJ2-7, with D possibly TRBD2 on 5 matching bases. Germline V gene lookup returns CDR1 SGHKS and CDR2 YYEKEE (reference sequence). CDR3 length equals 16 residues. V lost 0 bases to trimming and J lost 4 bases, with 17 bases between them. Combining the CDR3 with reference TRBV5-5 and TRBJ2-7 gives the whole variable domain DAGVTQSPTHLIKTRGQQVTLRCSPISGHKSVSWYQQVLGQGPQFIFQYYEKEERGRGNFPDRFSARQFPNYSSELNVNALLLGDSALYLCASSLAGDRSAYEQYFGPGTRLTVT.

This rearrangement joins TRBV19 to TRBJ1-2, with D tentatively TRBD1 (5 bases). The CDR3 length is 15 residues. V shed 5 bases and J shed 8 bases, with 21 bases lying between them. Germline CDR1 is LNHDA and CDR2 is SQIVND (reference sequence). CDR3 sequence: CASSRPDSRGAGYTF. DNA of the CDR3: TGTGCCAGTAGTCGCCCCGACAGCCGAGGGGCCGGCTACACCTTC.

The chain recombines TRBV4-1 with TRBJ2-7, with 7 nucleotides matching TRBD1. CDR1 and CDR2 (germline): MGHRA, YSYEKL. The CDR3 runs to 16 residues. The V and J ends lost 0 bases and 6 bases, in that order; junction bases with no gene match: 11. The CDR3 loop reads CASSQEPDRPTFEQYF. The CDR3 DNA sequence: TGCGCCAGCAGCCAAGAGCCGGACAGGCCCACTTTCGAGCAGTACTTC.

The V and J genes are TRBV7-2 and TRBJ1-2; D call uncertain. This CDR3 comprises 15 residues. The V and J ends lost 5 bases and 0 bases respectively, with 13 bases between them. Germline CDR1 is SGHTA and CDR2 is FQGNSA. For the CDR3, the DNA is TGTGCCAGCAGCCGGAGCGGGCTCTCTAACTATGGCTACACCTTC. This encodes CASSRSGLSNYGYTF.

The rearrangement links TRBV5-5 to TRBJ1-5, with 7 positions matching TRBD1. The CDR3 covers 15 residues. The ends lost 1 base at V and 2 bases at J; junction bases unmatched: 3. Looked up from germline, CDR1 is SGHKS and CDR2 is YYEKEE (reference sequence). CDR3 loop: CASSLTGQGNQPQHF. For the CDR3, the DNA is TGTGCCAGCAGCTTGACAGGACAGGGCAATCAGCCCCAGCATTTT.

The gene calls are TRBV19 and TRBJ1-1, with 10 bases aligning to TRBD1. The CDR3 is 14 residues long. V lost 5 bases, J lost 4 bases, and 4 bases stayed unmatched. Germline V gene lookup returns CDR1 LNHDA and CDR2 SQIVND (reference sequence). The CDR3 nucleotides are TGTGCCAGTAGTCCCCGGGACAGGGGCACTGAAGCTTTCTTT. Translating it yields CASSPRDRGTEAFF.

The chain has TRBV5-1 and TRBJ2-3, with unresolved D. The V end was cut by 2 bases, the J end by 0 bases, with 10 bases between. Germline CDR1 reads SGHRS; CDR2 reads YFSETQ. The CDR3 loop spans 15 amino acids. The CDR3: CASSFIGPSTDTQYF. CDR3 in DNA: TGCGCCAGCAGCTTTATCGGGCCTAGCACAGATACGCAGTATTTT.

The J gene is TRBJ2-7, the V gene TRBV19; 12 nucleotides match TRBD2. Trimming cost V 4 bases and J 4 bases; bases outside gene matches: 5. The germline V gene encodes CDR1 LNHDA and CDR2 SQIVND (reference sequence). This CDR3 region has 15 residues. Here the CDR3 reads CASSTGTSGRYEQYF. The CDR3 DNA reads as TGTGCCAGTAGTACAGGGACTAGCGGGCGTTACGAGCAGTACTTC. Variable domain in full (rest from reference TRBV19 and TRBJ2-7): DGGITQSPKYLFRKEGQNVTLSCEQNLNHDAMYWYRQDPGQGLRLIYYSQIVNDFQKGDIAEGYSVSREKKESFPLTVTSAQKNPTAFYLCASSTGTSGRYEQYFGPGTRLTVT.

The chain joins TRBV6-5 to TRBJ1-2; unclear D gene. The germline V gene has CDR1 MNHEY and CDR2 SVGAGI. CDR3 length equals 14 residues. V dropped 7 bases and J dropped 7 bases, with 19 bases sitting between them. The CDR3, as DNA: TGTGCCAGCACTTCGTCGCGGGGAATTGCTGGCTACACCTTC. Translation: CASTSSRGIAGYTF.

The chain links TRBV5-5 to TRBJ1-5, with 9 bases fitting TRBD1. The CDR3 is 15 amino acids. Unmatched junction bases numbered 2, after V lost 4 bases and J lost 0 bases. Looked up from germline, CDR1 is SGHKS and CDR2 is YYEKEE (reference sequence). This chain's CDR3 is CASSRQGGSNQPQHF. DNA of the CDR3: TGTGCCAGCAGCAGACAGGGGGGTAGCAATCAGCCCCAGCATTTT.

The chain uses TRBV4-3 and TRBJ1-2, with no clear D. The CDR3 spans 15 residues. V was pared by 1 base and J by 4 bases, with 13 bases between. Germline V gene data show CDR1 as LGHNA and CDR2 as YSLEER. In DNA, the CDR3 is TGCGCCAGCAGCCAAGGATTCCGTCAGACCTATGGCTACACCTTC. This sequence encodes CASSQGFRQTYGYTF.

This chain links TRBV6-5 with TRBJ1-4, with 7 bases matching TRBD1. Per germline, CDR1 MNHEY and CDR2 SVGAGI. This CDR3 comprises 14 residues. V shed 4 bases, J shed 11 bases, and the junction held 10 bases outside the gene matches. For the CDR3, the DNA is TGTGCCAGCAGTTTAGACAGGGTGGTATTCAAACTGTTTTTT. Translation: CASSLDRVVFKLFF.

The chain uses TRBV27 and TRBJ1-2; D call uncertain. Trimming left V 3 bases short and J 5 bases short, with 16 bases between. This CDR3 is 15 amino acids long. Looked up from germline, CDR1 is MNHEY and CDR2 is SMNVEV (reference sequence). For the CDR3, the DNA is TGTGCCAGCAGTTTTGCGCGGAACCAGAGGTATGGCTACACCTTC. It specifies CASSFARNQRYGYTF.

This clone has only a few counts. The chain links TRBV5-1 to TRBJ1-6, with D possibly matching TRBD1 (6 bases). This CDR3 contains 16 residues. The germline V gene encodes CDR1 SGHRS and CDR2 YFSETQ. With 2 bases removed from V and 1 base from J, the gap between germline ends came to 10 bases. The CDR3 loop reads CASSLAGVSYNSPLHF. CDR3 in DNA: TGCGCCAGCAGCTTAGCAGGGGTGTCCTATAATTCACCCCTCCACTTT. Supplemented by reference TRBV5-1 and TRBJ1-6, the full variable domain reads KAGVTQTPRYLIKTRGQQVTLSCSPISGHRSVSWYQQTPGQGLQFLFEYFSETQRNKGNFPGRFSGRQFSNSRSEMNVSTLELGDSALYLCASSLAGVSYNSPLHFGNGTRLTVT.

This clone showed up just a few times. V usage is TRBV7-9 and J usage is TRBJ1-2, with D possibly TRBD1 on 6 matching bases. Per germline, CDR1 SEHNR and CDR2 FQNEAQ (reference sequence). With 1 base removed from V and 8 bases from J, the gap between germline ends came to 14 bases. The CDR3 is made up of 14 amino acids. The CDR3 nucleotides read TGTGCCAGCAGCTTAGGGGACAATTCAAAAGGCTACACCTTC. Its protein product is CASSLGDNSKGYTF.

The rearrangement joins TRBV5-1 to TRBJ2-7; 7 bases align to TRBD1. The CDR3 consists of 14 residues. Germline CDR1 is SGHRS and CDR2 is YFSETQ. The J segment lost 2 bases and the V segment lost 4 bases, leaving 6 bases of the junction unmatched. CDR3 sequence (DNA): TGCGCCAGCAGCCCCGGCCAGGGGGCCTACGAGCAGTACTTC. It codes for CASSPGQGAYEQYF.

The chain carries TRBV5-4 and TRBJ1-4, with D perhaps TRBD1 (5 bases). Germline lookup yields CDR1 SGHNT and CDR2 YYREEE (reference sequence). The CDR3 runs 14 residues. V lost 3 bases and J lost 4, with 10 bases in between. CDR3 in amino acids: CASSYDGHNEKLFF. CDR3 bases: TGTGCCAGCAGCTATGACGGACATAATGAAAAACTGTTTTTT.

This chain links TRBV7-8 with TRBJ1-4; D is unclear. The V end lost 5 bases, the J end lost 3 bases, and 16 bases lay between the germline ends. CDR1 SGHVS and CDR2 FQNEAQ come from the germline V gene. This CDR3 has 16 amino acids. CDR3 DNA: TGTGCCAGCAGCCAAGTGCCGACACGGTCTAATGAAAAACTGTTTTTT. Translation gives CASSQVPTRSNEKLFF.

CDR3: CASSLSGTNYEQYF. The CDR3 nucleotides read TGTGCCAGCAGCTTGTCCGGGACCAACTACGAGCAGTACTTC. The chain has TRBV7-9 and TRBJ2-7; D possibly uses TRBD1 or TRBD2 (5 bases each). V lost 3 bases and J lost 3, with 12 bases in between. Germline V gene data show CDR1 as SEHNR and CDR2 as FQNEAQ (reference sequence). The CDR3 runs 14 residues.

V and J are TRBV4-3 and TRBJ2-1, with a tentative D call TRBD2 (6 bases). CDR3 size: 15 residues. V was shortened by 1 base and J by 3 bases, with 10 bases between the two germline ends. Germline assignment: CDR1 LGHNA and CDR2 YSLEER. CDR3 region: CASSQAGVGYNEQFF. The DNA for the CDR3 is TGCGCCAGCAGCCAAGCGGGGGTGGGCTACAATGAGCAGTTCTTC.

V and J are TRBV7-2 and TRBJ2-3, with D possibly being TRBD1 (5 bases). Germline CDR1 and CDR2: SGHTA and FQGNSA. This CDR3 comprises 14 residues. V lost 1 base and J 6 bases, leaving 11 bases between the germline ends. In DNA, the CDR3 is TGTGCCAGCAGCTTAGTCAGGGAAGCGGATACGCAGTATTTT. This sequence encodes CASSLVREADTQYF.

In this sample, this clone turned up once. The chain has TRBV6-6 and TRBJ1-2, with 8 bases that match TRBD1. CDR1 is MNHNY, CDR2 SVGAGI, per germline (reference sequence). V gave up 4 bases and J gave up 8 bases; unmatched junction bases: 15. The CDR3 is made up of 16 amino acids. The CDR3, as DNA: TGTGCCAGCAGTTCCCCACGGGAGCAGGGGGCGAAGGGCTACACCTTC. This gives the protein CASSSPREQGAKGYTF.

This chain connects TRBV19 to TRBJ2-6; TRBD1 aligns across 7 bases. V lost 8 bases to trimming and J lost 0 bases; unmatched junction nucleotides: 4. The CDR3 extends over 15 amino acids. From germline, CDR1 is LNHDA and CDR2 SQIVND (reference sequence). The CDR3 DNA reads TGTGCCAGTCGGGACAGCCTCTCTGGGGCCAACGTCCTGACTTTC. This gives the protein CASRDSLSGANVLTF.

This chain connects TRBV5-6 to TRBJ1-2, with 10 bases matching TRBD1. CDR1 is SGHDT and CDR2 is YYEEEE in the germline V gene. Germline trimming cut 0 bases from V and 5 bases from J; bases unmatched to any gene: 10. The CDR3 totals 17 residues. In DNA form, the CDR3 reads TGTGCCAGCAGCTTGGGGGGACAGGGGTACCCCGGGTATGGCTACACCTTC. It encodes CASSLGGQGYPGYGYTF.

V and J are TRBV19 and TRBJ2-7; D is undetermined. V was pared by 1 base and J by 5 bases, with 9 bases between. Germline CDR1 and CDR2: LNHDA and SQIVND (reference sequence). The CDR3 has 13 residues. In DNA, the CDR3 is TGTGCCAGTAGTATAGCGAAGAAAAACGAGCAGTACTTC. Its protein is CASSIAKKNEQYF.

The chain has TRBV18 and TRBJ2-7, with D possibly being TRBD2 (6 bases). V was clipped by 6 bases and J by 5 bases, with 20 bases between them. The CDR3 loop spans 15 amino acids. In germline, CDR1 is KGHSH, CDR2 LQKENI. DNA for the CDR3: TGTGCCAGCTCCCCAATAGGAGGGACCGCCCACGAGCAGTACTTC. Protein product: CASSPIGGTAHEQYF.

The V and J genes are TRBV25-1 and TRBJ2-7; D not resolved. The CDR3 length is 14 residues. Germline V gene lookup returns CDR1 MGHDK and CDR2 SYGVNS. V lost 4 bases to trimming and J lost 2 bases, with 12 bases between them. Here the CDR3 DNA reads TGTGCCAGCAGTGTCCGGGTGGGCGCCTACGAGCAGTACTTC. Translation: CASSVRVGAYEQYF.

DNA for the CDR3: TGTGCCAGCAGCTTTGCGGCTAGCACAGATACGCAGTATTTT. Its protein is CASSFAASTDTQYF. This sequence joins TRBV7-3 and TRBJ2-3; D gene ambiguous. This CDR3 region has 14 residues. V gave up 3 bases and J gave up 0 bases, with 7 bases separating them. The germline CDR1 and CDR2 sequences are SGHTA and FQGTGA.

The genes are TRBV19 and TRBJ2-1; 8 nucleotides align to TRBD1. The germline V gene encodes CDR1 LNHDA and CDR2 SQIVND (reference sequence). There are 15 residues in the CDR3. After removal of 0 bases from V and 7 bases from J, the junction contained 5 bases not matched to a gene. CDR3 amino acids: CASSIDNRGRNEQFF. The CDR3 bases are TGTGCCAGTAGTATAGATAACAGGGGGAGGAATGAGCAGTTCTTC.

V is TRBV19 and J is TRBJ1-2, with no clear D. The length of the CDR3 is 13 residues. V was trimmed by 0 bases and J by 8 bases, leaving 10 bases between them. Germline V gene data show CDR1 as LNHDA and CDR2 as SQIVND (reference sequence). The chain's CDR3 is CASSIDRLRGYTF. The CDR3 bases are TGTGCCAGTAGTATAGATCGACTGAGGGGCTACACCTTC.